This T cell receptor (beta chain) was recorded in a study of T cell responses to AZD1222 COVID-19 vaccine. Study as a whole: Second-dose intervals near 4 or 12 weeks were combined. Study-wide findings and caveats: Spike was spanned by vaccine-associated CD4 TCRs, which were dominant at 160-218 and 743-854.

CDR3 size: 16 residues. V was cut by 6 bases and J by 2 bases, with 17 bases left in between. From germline, CDR1 is SGHAT and CDR2 FQNNGV. The repertoire was sequenced with immunoSEQ multiplex PCR; TCRdb's copy has only in-frame clones and lacks some. The sample yields 150,000 to 200,000 clones, 80% to 95% seen once. About this clone: The antigen is undetermined.

The TCR was taken from an adult in good health. The starting material was peripheral blood, obtained on day 0 of AZD1222 vaccination. The J gene is TRBJ2-1, the V gene TRBV11-2; tentatively, D is TRBD1 or TRBD2 (7 bases each). CDR3 in amino acids: CASRPRQGLTYNEQFF. The CDR3 DNA reads TGTGCCAGCAGACCGAGACAGGGACTAACCTACAATGAGCAGTTCTTC.